This TCR beta chain was recorded in a study of blood T cell repertoires in COVID-19. In the source study's methods: Amplification of reference gene primers provided the estimated nucleated cell counts. The repertoire was sequenced with immunoSEQ multiplex PCR; TCRdb's copy has only in-frame clones and lacks some. That table is the source of V, J and clone size, and D and trimming were worked out from the DNA. The data contain 250,000 to 300,000 clones, roughly 88% of them seen just once; the ten biggest clones take up more than 9.5%. The clonotype originates from a woman aged 70-85 years with acute or convalescent COVID-19. Sequenced sample: peripheral blood.

Here the CDR3 reads CASRALAGVYNEQFF. CDR3 sequence (DNA): TGTGCCAGCAGGGCACTAGCGGGGGTTTACAATGAGCAGTTCTTC. The chain joins TRBV2 to TRBJ2-1; 11 bases line up with TRBD2. Trimming took 6 bases from V and 4 from J; bases not matched to a gene: 5. The CDR3 runs to 15 residues. Germline V gives CDR1 SNHLY, CDR2 FYNNEI.